The 19 T cell receptor beta chains given below trace back to one sample, sequenced in a study of cytomegalovirus exposure and HLA in healthy donors. The PCR ran on 60 Vbeta and 13 Jbeta primers. Here immunoSEQ multiplex PCR was the method, and the copy in TCRdb shows in-frame clones only, minus some. This table holds 150,000 to 200,000 clones, more than 60% found once. Specimen: PBMCs. The receptor source for this set is a woman aged 40-49 years in good health and CMV-seropositive.

The chain is built from TRBV30 and TRBJ1-2; TRBD1 matches 7 bases. CDR3 size: 16 residues. Germline CDR1 reads GTSNPN; CDR2 reads SVGIG (reference sequence). The trim removed 4 bases at V and 2 bases at J, leaving 13 bases unmatched. The CDR3 nucleotides read TGTGCCTGGAATGCGAATCTTAGGACAGGCAACTATGGCTACACCTTC. This translates into CAWNANLRTGNYGYTF.

This chain joins TRBV7-2 and TRBJ2-7, with 7 positions matching TRBD1. Trimming took 3 bases from V and 3 from J; bases not matched to a gene: 5. The CDR3 is 14 amino acids. Germline CDR1 reads SGHTA; CDR2 reads FQGNSA. The CDR3 protein is CASSFGTVLYEQYF. CDR3 sequence (DNA): TGTGCCAGCAGCTTCGGGACAGTCCTCTACGAGCAGTACTTC.

V is TRBV6-1 and J is TRBJ2-7; 7 bases are shared with TRBD2. The CDR3 sequence is 15 residues long. Germline values: CDR1 MNHNS, CDR2 SASEGT. V shed 3 bases, J shed 0 bases, and the junction held 5 bases outside the gene matches. CDR3 nucleotide sequence: TGTGCCAGCAGTGACCTAGCGGTTAGCTCCTACGAGCAGTACTTC. As protein: CASSDLAVSSYEQYF.

The rearrangement joins TRBV28 to TRBJ2-5; TRBD2 matches 11 bases. The J segment lost 5 bases and the V segment lost 4 bases, leaving 15 bases of the junction unmatched. Germline CDR1 and CDR2: MDHEN and SYDVKM. The CDR3 sequence is 18 residues long. Here the CDR3 reads CASSSSRISGRATETQYF. DNA of the CDR3: TGTGCCAGCAGTTCCTCCCGGATTAGCGGGAGGGCCACGGAGACCCAGTACTTC. Full variable domain (remainder filled in from reference TRBV28 and TRBJ2-5): DVKVTQSSRYLVKRTGEKVFLECVQDMDHENMFWYRQDPGLGLRLIYFSYDVKMKEKGDIPEGYSVSREKKERFSLILESASTNQTSMYLCASSSSRISGRATETQYFGPGTRLLVL.

This chain connects TRBV15 to TRBJ1-4; perhaps TRBD1 as D (5 bases). V was cut by 0 bases and J by 10 bases, with 9 bases left in between. Per the germline V gene, CDR1 is LNHNV and CDR2 is YYDKDF (reference sequence). The CDR3 runs to 13 residues. CDR3 bases: TGTGCCACCAGCAGAGATCTGGGGCTAAAACTGTTTTTT. It codes for CATSRDLGLKLFF.

This clone turned up a few times. The V call is TRBV2, the J call TRBJ1-5, with 9 bases identical to TRBD1. Looked up from germline, CDR1 is SNHLY and CDR2 is FYNNEI. The V gene end was trimmed by 8 bases and the J gene end by 6 bases; junction bases not matched to a gene: 5. The CDR3 has 13 amino acids. The CDR3 bases are TGTGCCAGCCAGGACAGGGGTTTTCAGCCCCAGCATTTT. Protein sequence: CASQDRGFQPQHF.

The J gene is TRBJ1-2, the V gene TRBV27; TRBD1 matches at 7 bases. Per germline, CDR1 MNHEY and CDR2 SMNVEV (reference sequence). The CDR3 spans 12 residues. V lost 7 bases and J lost 2; bases outside the gene matches: 1. CDR3 region: CASKTGNYGYTF. In DNA, the CDR3 is TGTGCCAGCAAGACAGGGAACTATGGCTACACCTTC.

V gene TRBV9 combines with J gene TRBJ1-2; 8 bases match TRBD1. This CDR3 spans 17 amino acids. Unmatched junction bases numbered 14, after V lost 3 bases and J lost 4 bases. Germline CDR1 and CDR2: SGDLS and YYNGEE. The CDR3 DNA follows: TGTGCCAGCAGCGGCACCGGGACAGGTGCTTCGCGCTATGGCTACACCTTC. Amino acid sequence: CASSGTGTGASRYGYTF.

The rearrangement uses TRBV27 and TRBJ2-7; possibly TRBD2 for D (5 bases). The CDR3 has 13 amino acids. With 6 bases removed from V and 1 base from J, the gap between germline ends came to 10 bases. The germline V gene encodes CDR1 MNHEY and CDR2 SMNVEV (reference sequence). The CDR3 DNA follows: TGTGCCAGCAGCCTGGACTTATCCTACGAGCAGTACTTC. This encodes CASSLDLSYEQYF.

The chain uses TRBV7-9 and TRBJ2-1, with D perhaps TRBD1 (5 bases). Germline V gene lookup returns CDR1 SEHNR and CDR2 FQNEAQ (reference sequence). The CDR3 sequence is 13 residues long. V lost 2 bases to trimming and J lost 9 bases, with 11 bases between them. The CDR3 DNA is TGTGCCAGCAGCTTAACCAGGGAAGGTGAGCAGTTCTTC. As protein: CASSLTREGEQFF.

The chain joins TRBV5-6 to TRBJ2-5; a weak D match, TRBD2 (6 bases). The CDR3 contains 15 residues. Germline lookup yields CDR1 SGHDT and CDR2 YYEEEE. V gave up 0 bases and J gave up 4 bases, with 13 bases separating them. CDR3 sequence (DNA): TGTGCCAGCAGCTTGGATTGGGAGGAGGGAGAGACCCAGTACTTC. Residues: CASSLDWEEGETQYF.

The rearrangement uses TRBV19 and TRBJ2-1, with a possible D match to TRBD1 (5 bases). In germline, CDR1 is LNHDA, CDR2 SQIVND (reference sequence). The CDR3 contains 17 residues. V was clipped by 7 bases and J by 0 bases, with 19 bases between them. The CDR3 coding sequence is TGTGCCAGTAAATCAGATGGAAGGGGCCACTCCTACAATGAGCAGTTCTTC. Protein sequence: CASKSDGRGHSYNEQFF.

This clone was seen only a few times. The chain uses TRBV6-1 and TRBJ1-4; D unresolved. Germline CDR1 MNHNS, CDR2 SASEGT. This CDR3 region has 13 residues. Trimming cost V 5 bases and J 7 bases, with 11 bases left between them. The CDR3 sequence: CASSQGRVEKLFF. CDR3 nucleotide sequence: TGTGCCAGCAGTCAAGGACGGGTTGAAAAACTGTTTTTT.

There are a few counts of this clone. The V and J genes are TRBV15 and TRBJ2-5, with a tentative D call TRBD2 (6 bases). This CDR3 comprises 16 residues. The germline V and J ends were trimmed by 4 bases and 3 bases, with 18 bases remaining between them. Germline V gene sequence: CDR1 LNHNV, CDR2 YYDKDF (reference sequence). As DNA, the CDR3 is TGTGCCACCAGCAAAATAAATAGCGGAATCAAAGAGACCCAGTACTTC. Translated, it gives CATSKINSGIKETQYF.

This clone is a singleton in its sample. This chain uses TRBV2 with TRBJ1-2; TRBD1 is a possible D gene (6 bases). Germline V gives CDR1 SNHLY, CDR2 FYNNEI. Trimming took off 2 bases at V and 4 bases at J, with 11 bases between the two ends. The CDR3 runs to 14 residues. CDR3: CASSERTAGYGYTF. CDR3 nucleotide sequence: TGTGCCAGCAGTGAAAGGACAGCTGGCTATGGCTACACCTTC.

This chain links TRBV27 with TRBJ1-4, with TRBD1 identical over 8 bases. The germline CDR1 and CDR2 sequences are MNHEY and SMNVEV (reference sequence). J gave up 2 bases and V 4 bases, and 9 bases lay outside the gene matches. There are 17 residues in the CDR3. The CDR3 DNA reads as TGTGCCAGCAGTTCACTGGGACAGGAGACTACTAATGAAAAACTGTTTTTT. It is translated as CASSSLGQETTNEKLFF.

Only a few counts were recorded for this clone. The V gene is TRBV15, the J gene TRBJ2-3, with TRBD1 matching 8 bases. The CDR3 has 16 residues. J gave up 4 bases and V 5 bases, and 11 bases lay outside the gene matches. The germline CDR1 and CDR2 sequences are LNHNV and YYDKDF (reference sequence). The CDR3 region has the DNA TGTGCCACCAGCCCCCGGACAGGGCGTGCATCAGATACGCAGTATTTT. This translates into CATSPRTGRASDTQYF.

The genes are TRBV19 and TRBJ1-5; 10 nucleotides match TRBD1. The V segment lost 5 bases and the J segment 1 base; nucleotides outside the gene matches: 5. There are 16 residues in the CDR3. Germline V gives CDR1 LNHDA, CDR2 SQIVND (reference sequence). The CDR3 DNA reads as TGTGCCAGTAGTCGGGACAGGGGATTAAGCAATCAGCCCCAGCATTTT. This translates into CASSRDRGLSNQPQHF.

This clone was seen only a few times. The chain's CDR3 is CASSLSTGRETQYF. Here the CDR3 DNA reads TGCGCCAGCAGCTTGTCGACAGGTCGAGAGACCCAGTACTTC. The chain has TRBV5-1 and TRBJ2-5, with D possibly matching TRBD1 (6 bases). The CDR3 is 14 amino acids. Trimming shortened V by 1 base and J by 4 bases, and 11 bases separated the two germline ends. Per germline, CDR1 SGHRS and CDR2 YFSETQ. The complete variable domain, with remaining parts taken from reference TRBV5-1 and TRBJ2-5, reads KAGVTQTPRYLIKTRGQQVTLSCSPISGHRSVSWYQQTPGQGLQFLFEYFSETQRNKGNFPGRFSGRQFSNSRSEMNVSTLELGDSALYLCASSLSTGRETQYFGPGTRLLVL.